Presented here are 32 T cell receptor beta chains from one specimen sequenced in a study of blood T cell repertoires in COVID-19. The protocol was immunoSEQ multiplex PCR, while the TCRdb copy is restricted to in-frame clones and leaves out a portion. The sample shows fewer than 250,000 clones, 65% to 90% of them seen only once. The sequenced material came from PBMCs or T cells enriched from blood (not recorded which). These receptors all come from a woman in her forties with acute COVID-19.

The chain recombines TRBV18 with TRBJ2-1; no clear D gene. This CDR3 is built from 16 residues. Per germline, CDR1 KGHSH and CDR2 LQKENI. V lost 6 bases to trimming and J lost 0 bases, with 15 bases between them. DNA of the CDR3: TGTGCCAGCTCCCTTACGACTCCCCGCTCCTACAATGAGCAGTTCTTC. It yields the protein CASSLTTPRSYNEQFF.

The gene calls are TRBV5-1 and TRBJ1-6, with D maybe TRBD1 (6 bases). The CDR3 has 14 amino acids. Germline V lookup: CDR1 SGHRS, CDR2 YFSETQ. V was clipped by 5 bases and J by 10 bases, with 16 bases between them. CDR3 sequence: CASSQGDTRSPLHF. The CDR3 DNA is TGCGCCAGCAGTCAAGGGGACACAAGATCACCCCTCCACTTT.

The chain uses TRBV28 and TRBJ1-5, with 7 bases that match TRBD1. This CDR3 has 15 amino acids. Per germline, CDR1 MDHEN and CDR2 SYDVKM. V dropped 4 bases and J dropped 4; count of bases not matched to a gene: 7. Written as DNA, the CDR3 is TGTGCCAGCAGTTACCGACAGGGCGGAAATCAGCCCCAGCATTTT. Translated: CASSYRQGGNQPQHF.

On this clone itself: Other DNA sequences from this sample encode an identical CDR3 as well. This sequence joins TRBV5-1 and TRBJ1-1; D remains ambiguous. The CDR3 has 13 residues. From germline, CDR1 is SGHRS and CDR2 YFSETQ. The V gene lost 2 bases and the J gene lost 2 bases, with 7 bases spanning the gap. The CDR3 DNA follows: TGCGCCAGCAGCTTAAGAGGAAACACTGAAGCTTTCTTT. Translation gives CASSLRGNTEAFF.

This chain joins TRBV7-2 and TRBJ2-2; TRBD2 might be the D (6 bases). The V and J ends lost 1 base and 6 bases respectively, with 9 bases between them. The CDR3 consists of 14 residues. Germline CDR1 and CDR2: SGHTA and FQGNSA. This CDR3 is CASSLDGGPGELFF. The CDR3 nucleotides are TGTGCCAGCAGCTTAGACGGGGGACCCGGGGAGCTGTTTTTT.

The chain has TRBV5-8 and TRBJ1-2; tentatively, D is TRBD1 (6 bases). Germline V gene data show CDR1 as SGHTS and CDR2 as YDEGEE. This CDR3 is 14 amino acids long. Deletions cut 1 base from V and 3 bases from J, with 10 bases between. In DNA form, the CDR3 reads TGTGCCAGCAGCTTGACTCACAGGGACTATGGCTACACCTTC. It yields the protein CASSLTHRDYGYTF.

The CDR3 DNA reads as TGCGCCAGCAGCCTCCAGAGCGGGGGAGCTCCCTCTGGAAACACCATATATTTT. Its translation is CASSLQSGGAPSGNTIYF. The chain recombines TRBV4-3 with TRBJ1-3, with D maybe TRBD1 (5 bases). The ends were cut back, 4 bases at V and 0 bases at J, with 19 bases in the middle. The CDR3 runs to 18 residues. Germline CDR1 is LGHNA and CDR2 is YSLEER.

This chain joins TRBV19 and TRBJ2-7; TRBD2 matches at 7 bases. The CDR3 consists of 14 residues. Germline-derived CDR1 and CDR2 are LNHDA and SQIVND (reference sequence). The V segment lost 8 bases and the J segment 1 base; nucleotides outside the gene matches: 8. The CDR3 loop is CASARERDSYEQYF. The DNA of the CDR3 is TGTGCCAGTGCGAGGGAGCGGGATTCCTACGAGCAGTACTTC.

The genes are TRBV20-1 and TRBJ2-5; 7 bases are a match to TRBD1. V lost 3 bases and J lost 5; bases outside the gene matches: 9. The CDR3 is made up of 14 amino acids. Germline V lookup: CDR1 DFQATT, CDR2 SNEGSKA (reference sequence). Here the CDR3 DNA reads TGCAGTGCTAGTTTGACAGGGAATATCGAGACCCAGTACTTC. It encodes CSASLTGNIETQYF.

This sequence joins TRBV9 and TRBJ2-3, with D perhaps matching TRBD2 (7 bases). In germline, CDR1 is SGDLS, CDR2 YYNGEE. The CDR3 totals 15 residues. V was cut by 3 bases and J by 5 bases, with 16 bases left in between. The CDR3 DNA follows: TGTGCCAGCAGCGAGGGGGGGCACGGGGGAGATACGCAGTATTTT. It is translated as CASSEGGHGGDTQYF.

CDR3 residues: CASSWQVGTEAFF. CDR3 nucleotide sequence: TGTGCCAGCAGCTGGCAGGTCGGCACTGAAGCTTTCTTT. The chain uses TRBV11-2 and TRBJ1-1; D is unclear. Looked up from germline, CDR1 is SGHAT and CDR2 is FQNNGV. The CDR3 runs to 13 residues. V shed 4 bases and J shed 4 bases, with 10 bases lying between them.

This chain links TRBV27 with TRBJ2-5; a possible D gene is TRBD2 (6 bases). CDR3 length equals 14 residues. The V end lost 3 bases, the J end lost 7 bases, and 15 bases lay between the germline ends. Germline V lookup: CDR1 MNHEY, CDR2 SMNVEV (reference sequence). The CDR3 DNA reads as TGTGCCAGCAGTTTGGGGGGATCTACGGGGACCCAGTACTTC. This translates into CASSLGGSTGTQYF.

This clone was seen once. V gene TRBV2 combines with J gene TRBJ1-6, with D tentatively TRBD1 (6 bases). The length of the CDR3 is 15 residues. CDR1 and CDR2 (germline): SNHLY, FYNNEI. V shed 6 bases and J shed 5 bases, with 14 bases lying between them. Here the CDR3 reads CASRGGALNNSPLHF. The CDR3 nucleotides are TGTGCCAGCAGAGGGGGAGCACTTAATAATTCACCCCTCCACTTT.

The chain carries TRBV16 and TRBJ1-2; weak D call: TRBD1 (6 bases). CDR3 length: 14 residues. V dropped 3 bases and J dropped 4 bases, with 12 bases sitting between them. Germline CDR1 KGHSY, CDR2 FQNENV. In DNA, the CDR3 is TGTGCCAGCAGCCAGACGGGACAATCCTATGGCTACACCTTC. Its protein is CASSQTGQSYGYTF. Using reference TRBV16 and TRBJ1-2 for the parts outside the CDR3, the full variable domain is GEEVAQTPKHLVRGEGQKAKLYCAPIKGHSYVFWYQQVLKNEFKFLISFQNENVFDETGMPKERFSAKCLPNSPCSLEIQATKLEDSAVYFCASSQTGQSYGYTFGSGTRLTVV.

V is TRBV7-3 and J is TRBJ2-1; 8 bases align to TRBD1. Germline V gene sequence: CDR1 SGHTA, CDR2 FQGTGA. With V trimmed by 4 bases and J by 6 bases, 2 bases remained unmatched. The CDR3 contains 13 residues. For the CDR3, the DNA is TGTGCCAGCAGCTACGGGACAGGCAATGAGCAGTTCTTC. Its translation: CASSYGTGNEQFF.

The chain couples TRBV5-1 to TRBJ2-1, with TRBD1 matching 8 bases. Trimming cost V 3 bases and J 1 base; bases outside gene matches: 3. Germline CDR1 reads SGHRS; CDR2 reads YFSETQ. CDR3 size: 15 residues. Here the CDR3 DNA reads TGCGCCAGCAGCTCTGGACAGGGTTCCTACAATGAGCAGTTCTTC. Amino acid sequence: CASSSGQGSYNEQFF.

V gene TRBV28 combines with J gene TRBJ2-5; D possibly corresponds to TRBD1 (5 bases). CDR3 length: 15 amino acids. V was pared by 6 bases and J by 4 bases, with 18 bases between. CDR1 and CDR2 from the germline V gene are MDHEN and SYDVKM. The CDR3 loop reads CASSPSFQGRETQYF. CDR3 DNA sequence: TGTGCCAGCAGCCCTTCGTTCCAGGGTCGAGAGACCCAGTACTTC. Drawing the rest from reference TRBV28 and TRBJ2-5, the complete variable domain is DVKVTQSSRYLVKRTGEKVFLECVQDMDHENMFWYRQDPGLGLRLIYFSYDVKMKEKGDIPEGYSVSREKKERFSLILESASTNQTSMYLCASSPSFQGRETQYFGPGTRLLVL.

The chain is built from TRBV24-1 and TRBJ2-5; a possible D gene is TRBD2 (5 bases). This CDR3 contains 14 residues. Germline assignment: CDR1 KGHDR and CDR2 SFDVKD. Trimming took off 1 base at V and 5 bases at J, with 10 bases between the two ends. CDR3 protein: CATSDLATGETQYF. The CDR3, as DNA: TGTGCCACCAGTGATTTAGCCACGGGGGAGACCCAGTACTTC.

The chain employs TRBV4-1 and TRBJ2-3; the match to TRBD1 covers 11 bases. V lost 1 base and J lost 4; bases outside the gene matches: 7. The V gene's germline CDR1 is MGHRA and CDR2 YSYEKL. The CDR3 sequence is 17 residues long. CDR3 residues: CASSQAFRTGGADTQYF. The CDR3 nucleotides read TGCGCCAGCAGCCAAGCATTTAGGACAGGGGGCGCAGATACGCAGTATTTT.

The chain employs TRBV15 and TRBJ2-1; 7 bases align to TRBD2. J gave up 2 bases and V 4 bases, and 5 bases lay outside the gene matches. CDR3 length: 15 amino acids. The V gene's germline CDR1 is LNHNV and CDR2 YYDKDF (reference sequence). Written as DNA, the CDR3 is TGTGCCACCAGCATGCCGCGGGGGACCTACAATGAGCAGTTCTTC. Translation: CATSMPRGTYNEQFF.

The gene calls are TRBV7-3 and TRBJ1-6, with D possibly matching TRBD1 (5 bases). This CDR3 has 16 residues. The V end lost 1 base, the J end lost 7 bases, and 14 bases lay between the germline ends. Per germline, CDR1 SGHTA and CDR2 FQGTGA. CDR3 sequence (DNA): TGTGCCAGCAGCTTAAAGGGGCGTGGACGCAATTCACCCCTCCACTTT. Its protein is CASSLKGRGRNSPLHF.

The chain employs TRBV2 and TRBJ1-5; D ambiguous. Germline V lookup: CDR1 SNHLY, CDR2 FYNNEI. V dropped 5 bases and J dropped 7 bases, with 12 bases sitting between them. CDR3 size: 13 residues. The CDR3 protein is CASSPDYEQPQHF. The CDR3 DNA reads as TGTGCCAGCAGTCCGGACTACGAACAGCCCCAGCATTTT. The full variable domain, completed using reference TRBV2 and TRBJ1-5, is EPEVTQTPSHQVTQMGQEVILRCVPISNHLYFYWYRQILGQKVEFLVSFYNNEISEKSEIFDDQFSVERPDGSNFTLKIRSTKLEDSAMYFCASSPDYEQPQHFGDGTRLSIL.

The chain is built from TRBV25-1 and TRBJ2-5; unclear D gene. V lost 2 bases and J lost 0, with 4 bases in between. CDR1 and CDR2 from the germline V gene are MGHDK and SYGVNS. The CDR3 sequence is 13 residues long. The chain's CDR3 is CASSENNQETQYF. For the CDR3, the DNA is TGTGCCAGCAGTGAAAACAACCAAGAGACCCAGTACTTC.

The chain employs TRBV18 and TRBJ2-5, with D unclear. The CDR3 totals 12 residues. Germline lookup yields CDR1 KGHSH and CDR2 LQKENI. V lost 8 bases to trimming and J lost 5 bases, with 12 bases between them. The CDR3 reads CASKDPRETQYF. In DNA form, the CDR3 reads TGTGCCAGCAAAGACCCGCGGGAGACCCAGTACTTC.

This rearrangement joins TRBV10-2 to TRBJ1-2; TRBD1 might be the D (6 bases). The CDR3 runs 13 residues. V lost 4 bases and J lost 8, with 14 bases in between. Germline-derived CDR1 and CDR2 are WSHSY and SAAADI. The CDR3 DNA reads as TGCGCCAGCAGTGGCCGGGGGGCGCTGGGCTACACCTTC. Protein: CASSGRGALGYTF.

V is TRBV28 and J is TRBJ1-1; 7 positions match TRBD1. Per germline, CDR1 MDHEN and CDR2 SYDVKM. The CDR3 is made up of 15 amino acids. V shed 6 bases and J 4 bases; nucleotides not matched to a gene: 11. In DNA form, the CDR3 reads TGTGCCAGCAGACCAGGGGGAACAGGGAGCACTGAAGCTTTCTTT. Translating gives CASRPGGTGSTEAFF.

This sequence joins TRBV14 and TRBJ2-1; D remains ambiguous. The CDR3 loop spans 13 amino acids. The V end was cut by 3 bases, the J end by 7 bases, with 10 bases between. CDR1 is SGHDN and CDR2 is FVKESK in the germline V gene. The CDR3 here is CASSHPGRNEQFF. In DNA, the CDR3 is TGTGCCAGCAGCCATCCTGGCAGGAATGAGCAGTTCTTC.

The rearrangement uses TRBV4-1 and TRBJ2-7; 10 nucleotides align to TRBD2. This CDR3 is built from 15 residues. Unmatched junction bases numbered 6, after V lost 4 bases and J lost 3 bases. The germline gives CDR1 MGHRA, CDR2 YSYEKL. CDR3: CASSRLLAGIYEQYF. In DNA, the CDR3 is TGCGCCAGCAGCCGCTTACTAGCGGGGATCTACGAGCAGTACTTC.

V gene TRBV6-5 combines with J gene TRBJ2-7, with 7 bases lining up with TRBD2. This CDR3 has 15 amino acids. Trimming removed 6 bases from V and 2 bases from J; junction bases left unmatched: 10. In germline, CDR1 is MNHEY, CDR2 SVGAGI. The CDR3 DNA sequence: TGTGCCAGCAGCCCCGGGGGGACTGGAACCTACGAGCAGTACTTC. This codes for CASSPGGTGTYEQYF.

The genes are TRBV7-8 and TRBJ1-6; no reliable D call. Germline V gene lookup returns CDR1 SGHVS and CDR2 FQNEAQ. V lost 5 bases, J lost 11 bases, and 13 bases lay in between. The CDR3 spans 13 residues. The DNA of the CDR3 is TGTGCCAGCAGCATGAGGGCGGGAGCACCCCTCCACTTT. This codes for CASSMRAGAPLHF.

In DNA form, the CDR3 reads TGTGCCAGCAGCCAAACCCTCCGGGATACGCAGTATTTT. It codes for CASSQTLRDTQYF. The J gene is TRBJ2-3, the V gene TRBV3-1 (or the pseudogene TRBV3-2); D is undetermined. Germline CDR1 reads LGHDT; CDR2 reads YNNKEL (reference sequence). The CDR3 runs to 13 residues. Trimming removed 2 bases at V and 6 bases at J, with 9 bases between.

This clone has more than one count but fewer than ten. J is TRBJ1-3 and V is TRBV18; TRBD1 might be the D (6 bases). Germline CDR1 and CDR2: KGHSH and LQKENI. The CDR3 covers 16 residues. V dropped 2 bases and J dropped 0 bases, with 11 bases sitting between them. Here the CDR3 reads CASSPGQRLSGNTIYF. Here the CDR3 DNA reads TGTGCCAGCTCACCAGGACAGAGACTCTCTGGAAACACCATATATTTT. Together with reference TRBV18 and TRBJ1-3, the CDR3 gives the full variable domain: NAGVMQNPRHLVRRRGQEARLRCSPMKGHSHVYWYRQLPEEGLKFMVYLQKENIIDESGMPKERFSAEFPKEGPSILRIQQVVRGDSAAYFCASSPGQRLSGNTIYFGEGSWLTVV.